Listed below are T cell receptor beta chains from one sample, sequenced in a study of regulatory T cells in long-lasting Graves disease. TCRdb re-called the multiplex PCR reads with MiXCR, one entry per CDR3 protein. The table has about 530,000 distinct CDR3 sequences, about 16% seen once; the top ten hold around 25%. This same sample was also part of a study on T cells in Graves' hyperthyroidism and ophthalmopathy.

The sample in question was peripheral blood mononuclear cells (PBMCs), obtained at new diagnosis, from a patient treated with antithyroid drugs. These receptor sequences come from a woman aged 40-60 years with Graves disease. The CDR3 runs from the conserved cysteine through the conserved F or W. Each record gives: clone size, V gene, J gene, D gene, CDR3 protein, CDR3 DNA. A D gene is named only where the DNA matches it firmly. Some rows mark clone size as missing; the rest say once, few, many or name a class of expanded clone.

many	TRBV20-1	TRBJ2-7	-	CSARKSGGASSYEQYF	TGCAGTGCTAGAAAATCTGGCGGGGCCAGCTCCTACGAGCAGTACTTC
-	TRBV4-1	TRBJ1-1	-	CASSLLSPADTEAFF	TGCGCCAGCAGCCTCCTTAGCCCGGCGGACACTGAAGCTTTCTTT
few	TRBV20-1	TRBJ2-2	TRBD1	CSAREDRAGELFF	TGCAGTGCTAGAGAGGACAGGGCCGGGGAGCTGTTTTTT
many	TRBV6-1	TRBJ2-3	-	CASSASDKSDTQYF	TGTGCCAGCAGTGCAAGCGATAAATCAGATACGCAGTATTTT
many	TRBV28	TRBJ1-3	-	CASSLDASSGNTIYF	TGTGCCAGCAGTTTAGATGCTAGCTCTGGAAACACCATATATTTT
-	TRBV6-2/TRBV6-3	TRBJ2-2	-	CASSYGLGTGELFF	TGTGCCAGCAGTTACGGCCTGGGGACCGGGGAGCTGTTTTTT
many	TRBV5-8	TRBJ1-5	-	CASSLGTVDNQPQHF	TGTGCCAGCAGCTTGGGGACAGTTGACAATCAGCCCCAGCATTTT
-	TRBV2	TRBJ2-7	TRBD1	CASSDDGTGGSYEQYF	TGTGCCAGCAGTGATGATGGGACAGGGGGTTCTTACGAGCAGTACTTC
-	TRBV20-1	TRBJ2-7	-	CSARPLYEQYF	TGCAGTGCTAGACCTCTCTACGAGCAGTACTTC
many	TRBV6-1	TRBJ1-2	-	CASSVVDGYTF	TGTGCCAGCAGTGTCGTGGATGGCTACACCTTC
many	TRBV2	TRBJ2-3	TRBD1	CASNGQGADTQYF	TGTGCCAGCAACGGACAGGGGGCAGATACGCAGTATTTT
many	TRBV25-1	TRBJ1-1	-	CASSEWGHTGEAFF	TGTGCCAGCAGTGAATGGGGCCACACGGGTGAAGCTTTCTTT
-	TRBV29-1	TRBJ2-7	-	CSVVTRDVGPYEQYF	TGCAGCGTAGTAACCCGGGACGTCGGACCCTACGAGCAGTACTTC
many	TRBV6-2/TRBV6-3	TRBJ2-3	-	CASSAYYTQYF	TGTGCCAGCAGTGCATACTATACGCAGTATTTT
few	TRBV6-1	TRBJ1-3	-	CASFDVFGNTIYF	TGTGCCAGCTTTGACGTTTTTGGAAACACCATATATTTT
-	TRBV7-3	TRBJ1-1	-	CASTANIGTEAFF	TGTGCCAGCACCGCCAATATCGGCACTGAAGCTTTCTTT
many	TRBV2	TRBJ1-5	-	CASSEEANQPQHF	TGTGCCAGCAGTGAAGAGGCCAATCAGCCCCAGCATTTT
few	TRBV20-1	TRBJ2-7	-	CSASKHPGVHNEQYF	TGCAGTGCCAGCAAGCATCCGGGAGTACATAACGAGCAGTACTTC
many	TRBV9	TRBJ1-2	TRBD1	CASSVEGGARGYTF	TGTGCCAGCAGCGTAGAAGGGGGCGCGCGGGGCTACACCTTC
many	TRBV6-5	TRBJ2-7	TRBD1	CASSYSILGDRGSYEQYF	TGTGCCAGCAGTTACTCCATACTGGGGGACAGGGGGTCTTACGAGCAGTACTTC
many	TRBV6-1	TRBJ2-3	TRBD2	CASTLAGGTSTDTQYF	TGTGCCAGCACCCTAGCGGGGGGTACTAGCACAGATACGCAGTATTTT
many	TRBV10-1	TRBJ1-1	-	CASSEFGGTEAFF	TGCGCCAGCAGTGAGTTCGGGGGAACTGAAGCTTTCTTT
few	TRBV10-3	TRBJ1-5	-	CAISPRQGNQPQHF	TGTGCCATCAGCCCCCGTCAGGGCAATCAGCCCCAGCATTTT
few	TRBV6-2/TRBV6-3	TRBJ1-4	TRBD1	CASSERQGNNEKLFF	TGTGCCAGCAGTGAGCGACAGGGGAATAATGAAAAACTGTTTTTT
few	TRBV30	TRBJ2-1	-	CAWNTQSSYNEQFF	TGTGCCTGGAATACACAGAGCTCCTACAATGAGCAGTTCTTC
many	TRBV18	TRBJ2-5	-	CASSPGPTETQYF	TGTGCCAGCTCACCGGGACCTACAGAGACCCAGTACTTC
many	TRBV24-1	TRBJ1-1	-	CATSDSGRGGTEAFF	TGTGCCACCAGTGATTCTGGTAGGGGCGGTACTGAAGCTTTCTTT
few	TRBV18	TRBJ1-1	-	CASSQKGATEAFF	TGTGCCAGCTCCCAGAAGGGTGCTACTGAAGCTTTCTTT
-	TRBV6-1	TRBJ1-1	TRBD1	CASSHTGEKNTEAFF	TGTGCCAGCAGTCATACAGGGGAAAAAAACACTGAAGCTTTCTTT
-	TRBV7-3	TRBJ1-1	-	CASSSRSVKGTEAFF	TGTGCCAGCAGTTCGCGGTCAGTCAAAGGTACTGAAGCTTTCTTT
few	TRBV7-2	TRBJ1-2	-	CASSLGTGILLYGYTF	TGTGCCAGCAGCTTGGGAACAGGAATACTACTCTATGGCTACACCTTC
-	TRBV20-1	TRBJ1-2	TRBD1	CSARTVEGAEGYTF	TGCAGTGCTAGGACGGTGGAGGGGGCGGAGGGCTACACCTTC
-	TRBV20-1	TRBJ2-3	-	CSASGQTTDTQYF	TGCAGTGCCTCAGGACAGACCACAGATACGCAGTATTTT
many	TRBV11-2	TRBJ2-7	-	CASRFPGTLKGNEQYF	TGTGCCAGCAGATTCCCCGGGACCCTCAAAGGGAACGAGCAGTACTTC
-	TRBV7-9	TRBJ2-6	-	CASSYLGGANVLTF	TGTGCCAGCAGCTACCTCGGAGGGGCCAACGTCCTGACTTTC
many	TRBV3-1	TRBJ1-2	-	CASSQEGVLRGYTF	TGTGCCAGCAGCCAAGAAGGCGTCCTCCGTGGCTACACCTTC
many	TRBV6-1	TRBJ1-1	-	CAIKLSDGRTEAFF	TGTGCCATCAAGCTTTCTGACGGGCGCACTGAAGCTTTCTTT
many	TRBV12-3/TRBV12-4	TRBJ2-5	-	CASSLAEAVWETQYF	TGTGCCAGCAGTTTAGCTGAGGCAGTGTGGGAGACCCAGTACTTC
few	TRBV7-3	TRBJ2-2	-	CARETETTTGLTGELFF	TGTGCCAGGGAGACAGAAACTACAACGGGACTTACCGGGGAGCTGTTTTTT
many	TRBV6-5	TRBJ1-1	-	CASSYRIRAMNTEAFF	TGTGCCAGCAGTTACCGTATCAGGGCAATGAACACTGAAGCTTTCTTT
-	TRBV18	TRBJ1-6	-	CASSPGTSRGSPLHF	TGTGCCAGCTCACCCGGGACCTCAAGGGGTTCACCCCTCCACTTT
few	TRBV10-3	TRBJ1-5	-	CAISDRGKDNQPQHF	TGTGCCATCAGTGATAGAGGGAAGGACAATCAGCCCCAGCATTTT